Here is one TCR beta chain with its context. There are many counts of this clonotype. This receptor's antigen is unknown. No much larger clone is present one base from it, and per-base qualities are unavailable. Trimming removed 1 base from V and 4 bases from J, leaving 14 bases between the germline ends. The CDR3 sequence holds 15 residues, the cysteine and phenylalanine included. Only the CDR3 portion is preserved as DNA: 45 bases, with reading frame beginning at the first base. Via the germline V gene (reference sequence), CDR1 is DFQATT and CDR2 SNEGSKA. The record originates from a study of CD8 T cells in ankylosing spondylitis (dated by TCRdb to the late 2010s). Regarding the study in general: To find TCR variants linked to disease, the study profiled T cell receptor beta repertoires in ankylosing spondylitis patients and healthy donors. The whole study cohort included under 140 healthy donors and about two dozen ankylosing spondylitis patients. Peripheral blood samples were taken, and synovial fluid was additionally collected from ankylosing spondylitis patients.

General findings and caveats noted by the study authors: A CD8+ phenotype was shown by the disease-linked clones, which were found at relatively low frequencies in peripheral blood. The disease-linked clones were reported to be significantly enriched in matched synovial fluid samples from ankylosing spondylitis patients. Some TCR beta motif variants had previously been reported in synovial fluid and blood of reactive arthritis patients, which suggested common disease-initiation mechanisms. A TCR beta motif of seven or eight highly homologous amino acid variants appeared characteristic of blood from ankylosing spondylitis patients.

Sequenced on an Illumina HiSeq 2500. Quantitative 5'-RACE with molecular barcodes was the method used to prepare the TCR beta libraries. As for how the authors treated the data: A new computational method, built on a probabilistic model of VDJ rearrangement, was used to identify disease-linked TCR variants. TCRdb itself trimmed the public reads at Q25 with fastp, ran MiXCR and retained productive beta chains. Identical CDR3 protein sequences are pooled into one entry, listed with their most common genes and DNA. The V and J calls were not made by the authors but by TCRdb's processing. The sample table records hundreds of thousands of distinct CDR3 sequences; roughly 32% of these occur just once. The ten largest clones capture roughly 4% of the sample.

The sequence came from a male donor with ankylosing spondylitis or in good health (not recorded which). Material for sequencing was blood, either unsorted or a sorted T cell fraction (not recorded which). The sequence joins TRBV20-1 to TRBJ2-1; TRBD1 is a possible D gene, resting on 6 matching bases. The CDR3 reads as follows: CSARVGRGGYNEQFF. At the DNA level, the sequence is TGCAGTGCTAGAGTCGGCAGGGGTGGGTACAATGAGCAGTTCTTC.